This T cell receptor (beta chain) was identified in a study of blood T cell repertoires in COVID-19. This clone turned up a few times. Sequencing was performed with immunoSEQ multiplex PCR; in TCRdb, only in-frame clones are kept and a portion is missing. The repertoire holds over 200,000 clones, with about nine tenths as singletons. CDR3 length equals 13 residues. V lost 9 bases, J lost 0 bases, and 9 bases lay in between. Germline CDR1 reads SNHLY; CDR2 reads FYNNEI. This TCR was sampled from a man aged 18-30 years who had recovered from COVID-19. Source material: PBMCs or T cells enriched from blood (not recorded which). The chain links TRBV2 to TRBJ1-5, with a tentative D call TRBD1 (5 bases). The CDR3 coding sequence is TGTGCCAGTGCACAGGATAGCAATCAGCCCCAGCATTTT. Its translation is CASAQDSNQPQHF.